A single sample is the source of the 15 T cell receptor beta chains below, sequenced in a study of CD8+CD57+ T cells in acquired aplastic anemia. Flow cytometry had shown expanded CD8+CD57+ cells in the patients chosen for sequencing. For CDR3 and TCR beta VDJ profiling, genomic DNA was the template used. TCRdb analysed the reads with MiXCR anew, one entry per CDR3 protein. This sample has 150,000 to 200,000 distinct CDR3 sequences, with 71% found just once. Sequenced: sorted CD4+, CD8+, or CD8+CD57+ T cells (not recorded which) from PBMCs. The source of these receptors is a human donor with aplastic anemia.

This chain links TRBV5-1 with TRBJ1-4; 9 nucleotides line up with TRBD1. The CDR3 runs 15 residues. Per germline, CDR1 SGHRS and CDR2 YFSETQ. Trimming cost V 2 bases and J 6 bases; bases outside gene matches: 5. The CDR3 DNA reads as TGCGCCAGCAGCTTAGAGGGACAGGGCGATGAAAAACTGTTTTTT. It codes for CASSLEGQGDEKLFF.

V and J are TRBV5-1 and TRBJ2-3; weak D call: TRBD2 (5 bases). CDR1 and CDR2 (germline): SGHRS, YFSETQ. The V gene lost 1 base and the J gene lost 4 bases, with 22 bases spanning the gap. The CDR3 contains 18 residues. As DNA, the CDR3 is TGCGCCAGCAGCTTGAAGGCAGGAGGCCCGACCGTCCCAGATACGCAGTATTTT. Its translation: CASSLKAGGPTVPDTQYF. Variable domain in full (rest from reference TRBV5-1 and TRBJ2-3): KAGVTQTPRYLIKTRGQQVTLSCSPISGHRSVSWYQQTPGQGLQFLFEYFSETQRNKGNFPGRFSGRQFSNSRSEMNVSTLELGDSALYLCASSLKAGGPTVPDTQYFGPGTRLTVL.

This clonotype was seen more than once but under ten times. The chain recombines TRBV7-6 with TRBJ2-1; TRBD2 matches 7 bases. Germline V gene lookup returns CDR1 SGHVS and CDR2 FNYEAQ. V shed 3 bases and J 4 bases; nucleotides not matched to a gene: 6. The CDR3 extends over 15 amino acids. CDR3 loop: CASSFGRGVYNEQFF. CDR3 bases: TGTGCCAGCAGCTTTGGGAGGGGAGTTTACAATGAGCAGTTCTTC.

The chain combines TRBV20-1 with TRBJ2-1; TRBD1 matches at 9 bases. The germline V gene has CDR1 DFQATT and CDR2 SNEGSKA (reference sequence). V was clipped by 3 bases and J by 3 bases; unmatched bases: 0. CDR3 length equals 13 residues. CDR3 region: CSARGQGYNEQFF. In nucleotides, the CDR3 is TGCAGTGCTAGGGGACAGGGCTACAATGAGCAGTTCTTC.

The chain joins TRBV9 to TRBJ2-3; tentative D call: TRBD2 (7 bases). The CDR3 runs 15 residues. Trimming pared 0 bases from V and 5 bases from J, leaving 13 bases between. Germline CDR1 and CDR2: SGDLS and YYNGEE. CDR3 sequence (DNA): TGTGCCAGCAGCGTAGATGGGGGGGGCAAAGATACGCAGTATTTT. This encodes CASSVDGGGKDTQYF.

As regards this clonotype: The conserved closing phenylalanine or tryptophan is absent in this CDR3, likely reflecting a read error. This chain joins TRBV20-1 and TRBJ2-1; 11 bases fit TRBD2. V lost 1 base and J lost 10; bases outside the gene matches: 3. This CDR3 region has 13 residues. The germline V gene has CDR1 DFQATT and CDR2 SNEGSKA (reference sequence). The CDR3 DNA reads TGCAGTGCTAGAGTGTGGACTAGCGGGGAGCAGTTCTCC. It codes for CSARVWTSGEQFS.

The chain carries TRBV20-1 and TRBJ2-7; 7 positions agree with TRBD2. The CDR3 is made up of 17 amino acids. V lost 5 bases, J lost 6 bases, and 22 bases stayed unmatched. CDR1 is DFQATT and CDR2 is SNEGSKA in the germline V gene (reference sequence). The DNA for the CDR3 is TGCAGTGCTCAGCCCGAGGTGAGGGCGGGAGAAGCTCTCGAGCAGTACTTC. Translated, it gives CSAQPEVRAGEALEQYF.

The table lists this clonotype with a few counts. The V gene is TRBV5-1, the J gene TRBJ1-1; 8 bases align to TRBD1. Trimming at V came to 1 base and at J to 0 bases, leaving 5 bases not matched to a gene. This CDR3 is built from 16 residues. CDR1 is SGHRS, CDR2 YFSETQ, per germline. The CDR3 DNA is TGCGCCAGCAGCTTGCAGGCAGGGGGCCTGAACACTGAAGCTTTCTTT. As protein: CASSLQAGGLNTEAFF.

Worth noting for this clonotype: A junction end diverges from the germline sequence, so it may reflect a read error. This chain's CDR3 is CASSVAPHTGELFF. In DNA form, the CDR3 reads TGTGCCAGCAGCGTAGCCCCCCACACCGGGGAGCTGTTTTTT. This chain uses TRBV7-2 with TRBJ2-2; D unclear. The germline V gene encodes CDR1 SGHTA and CDR2 FQGNSA. The CDR3 sequence is 14 residues long.

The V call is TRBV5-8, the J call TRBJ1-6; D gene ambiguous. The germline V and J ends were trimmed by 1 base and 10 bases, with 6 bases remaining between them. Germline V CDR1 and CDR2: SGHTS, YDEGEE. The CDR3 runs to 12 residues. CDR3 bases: TGTGCCAGCAGCTTGTTAAACTCACCCCTCCACTTT. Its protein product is CASSLLNSPLHF. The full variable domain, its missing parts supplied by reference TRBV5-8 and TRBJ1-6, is EAGVTQSPTHLIKTRGQQATLRCSPISGHTSVYWYQQALGLGLQFLLWYDEGEERNRGNFPPRFSGRQFPNYSSELNVNALELEDSALYLCASSLLNSPLHFGNGTRLTVT.

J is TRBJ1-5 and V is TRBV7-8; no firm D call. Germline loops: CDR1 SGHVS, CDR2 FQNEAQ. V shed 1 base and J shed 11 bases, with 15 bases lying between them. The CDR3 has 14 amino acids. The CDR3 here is CASSLVAAQETQHF. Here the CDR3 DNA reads TGTGCCAGCAGCTTAGTGGCAGCACAAGAGACCCAGCATTTT.

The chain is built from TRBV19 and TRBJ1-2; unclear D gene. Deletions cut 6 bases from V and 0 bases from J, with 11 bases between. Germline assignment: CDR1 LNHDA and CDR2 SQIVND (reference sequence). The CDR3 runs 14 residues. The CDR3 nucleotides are TGTGCCAGTAGATTACACGGAGCTAACTATGGCTACACCTTC. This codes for CASRLHGANYGYTF. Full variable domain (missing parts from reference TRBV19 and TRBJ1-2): DGGITQSPKYLFRKEGQNVTLSCEQNLNHDAMYWYRQDPGQGLRLIYYSQIVNDFQKGDIAEGYSVSREKKESFPLTVTSAQKNPTAFYLCASRLHGANYGYTFGSGTRLTVV.

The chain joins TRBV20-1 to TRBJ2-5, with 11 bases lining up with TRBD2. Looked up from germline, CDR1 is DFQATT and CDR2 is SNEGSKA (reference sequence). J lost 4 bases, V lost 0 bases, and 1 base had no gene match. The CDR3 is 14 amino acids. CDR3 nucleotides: TGCAGTGCTAGAGACGGGACTAGCGGAGAGACCCAGTACTTC. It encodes CSARDGTSGETQYF.

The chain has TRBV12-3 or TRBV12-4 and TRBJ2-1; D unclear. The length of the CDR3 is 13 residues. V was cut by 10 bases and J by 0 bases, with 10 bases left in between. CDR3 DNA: TGTGCCACTAGTGACTTCTCCTACAATGAGCAGTTCTTC. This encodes CATSDFSYNEQFF.

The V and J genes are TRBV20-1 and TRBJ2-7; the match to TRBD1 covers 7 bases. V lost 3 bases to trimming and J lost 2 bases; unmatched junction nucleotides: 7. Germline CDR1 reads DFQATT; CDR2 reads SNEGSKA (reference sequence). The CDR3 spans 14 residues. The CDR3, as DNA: TGCAGTGCTAGCCTTGACAGGGTTGCCTACGAGCAGTACTTC. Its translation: CSASLDRVAYEQYF.